The 30 T cell receptor beta chains presented below share a single source sample, sequenced in a study of blood T cell repertoires in COVID-19 (dated by TCRdb to 2018 to 2020). Library construction relied on the immunoSEQ multiplex PCR assay. The table comes from immuneACCESS by way of TCRdb, which keeps in-frame sequences with V and J called. Part of the clones is missing from these tables; in studies checked, under half for an unresolved V gene and the rest for unknown reasons. The sample table contains 200,000 to 250,000 clones; only one count was recorded for around 80% of them. Of the sample, 4.5% to 7% is held by the ten largest clones. Sequenced input: peripheral blood. All receptors derive from a woman in her sixties or seventies with acute or convalescent COVID-19.

The chain is built from TRBV6-5 and TRBJ2-1; possibly TRBD1 for D (6 bases). V was shortened by 4 bases and J by 6 bases, with 16 bases between the two germline ends. Germline lookup yields CDR1 MNHEY and CDR2 SVGAGI. This CDR3 has 15 amino acids. In nucleotides, the CDR3 is TGTGCCAGCAGTTCAACAGGGCATATTTCCAATGAGCAGTTCTTC. Protein: CASSSTGHISNEQFF.

The rearrangement links TRBV3-1 (or the pseudogene TRBV3-2) to TRBJ2-7; tentative D call: TRBD2 (6 bases). The CDR3 length is 15 residues. Trimming took off 4 bases at V and 5 bases at J, with 18 bases between the two ends. CDR1 and CDR2 (germline): LGHDT, YNNKEL (reference sequence). The CDR3 here is CASSRGGWGANEQYF. DNA of the CDR3: TGTGCCAGCAGCCGTGGGGGGTGGGGCGCAAACGAGCAGTACTTC.

This sequence joins TRBV19 and TRBJ1-1; 7 positions match TRBD1. The CDR3 sequence is 12 residues long. Germline CDR1 is LNHDA and CDR2 is SQIVND (reference sequence). V lost 6 bases and J lost 4; bases outside the gene matches: 2. The CDR3 sequence is CASRPGGTEAFF. CDR3 DNA sequence: TGTGCCAGTAGACCAGGGGGCACTGAAGCTTTCTTT.

The J gene is TRBJ1-6, the V gene TRBV5-1, with 7 positions matching TRBD1. V lost 0 bases to trimming and J lost 7 bases; unmatched junction nucleotides: 1. Germline V gene data show CDR1 as SGHRS and CDR2 as YFSETQ. CDR3 length equals 14 residues. The CDR3 region is CASSLGDRNSPLHF. In DNA, the CDR3 is TGCGCCAGCAGCTTGGGGGACAGAAATTCACCCCTCCACTTT.

V usage is TRBV28 and J usage is TRBJ1-4, with a weak D call TRBD1 (5 bases). Trimming took 3 bases from V and 11 from J, leaving 13 bases between them. The CDR3 length is 13 residues. Germline V CDR1 and CDR2: MDHEN, SYDVKM. CDR3 nucleotides: TGTGCCAGCAGTTTGGGGGGGGGTGACAAACTGTTTTTT. It encodes CASSLGGGDKLFF.

The chain carries TRBV6-5 and TRBJ2-7; 7 bases match TRBD1. Germline trimming cut 4 bases from V and 7 bases from J; bases unmatched to any gene: 10. Germline loops: CDR1 MNHEY, CDR2 SVGAGI. The CDR3 length is 14 residues. The CDR3 bases are TGTGCCAGCAGTTTTGACAGGGCTCAGAGGGAGCAGTACTTC. Its translation is CASSFDRAQREQYF.

This clone was seen a handful of times. The chain has TRBV7-2 and TRBJ1-1; D uncertain. The CDR3 runs 14 residues. V was shortened by 3 bases and J by 4 bases, with 12 bases between the two germline ends. CDR1 and CDR2 from the germline V gene are SGHTA and FQGNSA. In DNA, the CDR3 is TGTGCCAGCAGCTTTTCCAGGTCGTCCACTGAAGCTTTCTTT. Protein product: CASSFSRSSTEAFF.

This chain joins TRBV28 and TRBJ2-5; D is perhaps TRBD2 (5 bases). The CDR3 length is 14 residues. Germline-derived CDR1 and CDR2 are MDHEN and SYDVKM. Trimming shortened V by 4 bases and J by 1 base, and 10 bases separated the two germline ends. The DNA for the CDR3 is TGTGCCAGCAGTTCCCAACGGGGCCAAGAGACCCAGTACTTC. Translation gives CASSSQRGQETQYF.

The chain carries TRBV5-1 and TRBJ2-1; TRBD2 agrees at 8 bases. The CDR3 is 16 residues long. Germline CDR1 and CDR2: SGHRS and YFSETQ. V trimming: 3 bases; J trimming: 2 bases; junction bases outside the gene matches: 7. CDR3 sequence (DNA): TGCGCCAGCAGCTCCGGGGGGGGAGGACCCTACAATGAGCAGTTCTTC. It yields the protein CASSSGGGGPYNEQFF.

This clone was seen just once. This chain connects TRBV5-6 to TRBJ1-5; D is undetermined. Germline V gene lookup returns CDR1 SGHDT and CDR2 YYEEEE. V shed 3 bases and J shed 1 base, with 11 bases lying between them. The CDR3 runs 15 residues. DNA for the CDR3: TGTGCCAGCAGCTCTTTGTCCGGGAGCAATCAGCCCCAGCATTTT. This codes for CASSSLSGSNQPQHF.

This chain links TRBV3-1 (or the pseudogene TRBV3-2) with TRBJ2-5; TRBD2 matches at 11 bases. CDR1 is LGHDT and CDR2 is YNNKEL in the germline V gene (reference sequence). The V and J ends lost 0 bases and 4 bases, in that order; junction bases with no gene match: 13. This CDR3 has 19 residues. The CDR3 loop is CASSQDSPLLLAGAETQYF. The DNA for the CDR3 is TGTGCCAGCAGCCAAGATTCGCCCCTACTACTAGCGGGAGCAGAGACCCAGTACTTC.

The V call is TRBV11-2, the J call TRBJ1-4, with TRBD1 as a possible D gene (6 bases). The CDR3 has 14 residues. Trimming cost V 8 bases and J 4 bases, with 14 bases left between them. The V gene's germline CDR1 is SGHAT and CDR2 FQNNGV. In nucleotides, the CDR3 is TGTGCCAGCGGACCTACAGGGAGTAATGAAAAACTGTTTTTT. This sequence encodes CASGPTGSNEKLFF. Full variable domain (missing parts from reference TRBV11-2 and TRBJ1-4): EAGVAQSPRYKIIEKRQSVAFWCNPISGHATLYWYQQILGQGPKLLIQFQNNGVVDDSQLPKDRFSAERLKGVDSTLKIQPAKLEDSAVYLCASGPTGSNEKLFFGSGTQLSVL.

This clone occurred a few times. The chain joins TRBV2 to TRBJ1-1; D unclear. The germline gives CDR1 SNHLY, CDR2 FYNNEI. The CDR3 is 12 amino acids. Trimming took 4 bases from V and 6 from J, leaving 9 bases between them. The CDR3 sequence is CASSVGVPEAFF. CDR3 sequence (DNA): TGTGCCAGCAGTGTGGGAGTTCCTGAAGCTTTCTTT.

The chain links TRBV5-5 to TRBJ2-7; 12 bases line up with TRBD2. The CDR3 spans 15 residues. After removal of 4 bases from V and 4 bases from J, the junction contained 6 bases not matched to a gene. CDR1 is SGHKS, CDR2 YYEKEE, per germline (reference sequence). DNA for the CDR3: TGTGCCAGCAGCATGACTAGCGGGAGTCCGTACGAGCAGTACTTC. This sequence encodes CASSMTSGSPYEQYF. The whole variable domain, remainder taken from reference TRBV5-5 and TRBJ2-7, is DAGVTQSPTHLIKTRGQQVTLRCSPISGHKSVSWYQQVLGQGPQFIFQYYEKEERGRGNFPDRFSARQFPNYSSELNVNALLLGDSALYLCASSMTSGSPYEQYFGPGTRLTVT.

This rearrangement joins TRBV19 to TRBJ1-2, with D unclear. The length of the CDR3 is 14 residues. Germline loops: CDR1 LNHDA, CDR2 SQIVND (reference sequence). V was shortened by 4 bases and J by 4 bases, with 13 bases between the two germline ends. The CDR3 sequence: CASSTFLETYGYTF. CDR3 DNA: TGTGCCAGTAGTACTTTCCTGGAGACCTATGGCTACACCTTC.

V gene TRBV6-1 combines with J gene TRBJ1-1; D remains unclear. Germline CDR1 MNHNS, CDR2 SASEGT. This CDR3 comprises 12 residues. Trimming took off 2 bases at V and 5 bases at J, with 6 bases between the two ends. CDR3 bases: TGTGCCAGCAGTGAAATAAAAACTGAAGCTTTCTTT. The encoded protein is CASSEIKTEAFF.

V usage is TRBV5-1 and J usage is TRBJ1-1; a possible D gene is TRBD1 (5 bases). Germline CDR1 is SGHRS and CDR2 is YFSETQ. Trimming took off 3 bases at V and 1 base at J, with 10 bases between the two ends. The CDR3 length is 14 residues. CDR3 DNA: TGCGCCAGCAGCTCCAGCGGGGGGAACACTGAAGCTTTCTTT. Amino acid sequence: CASSSSGGNTEAFF.

This clone was detected only a few times. At one end, the junction sequence differs from germline, possibly due to a read error. The V gene is TRBV7-2, the J gene TRBJ2-2; 7 bases are a match to TRBD2. Germline V lookup: CDR1 SGHTA, CDR2 FQGNSA. This CDR3 contains 15 residues. This chain's CDR3 is CASSVAGAETGELFF. DNA for the CDR3: TGTGCCAGCAGCGTAGCGGGCGCAGAGACCGGGGAGCTGTTTTTT.

The chain combines TRBV2 with TRBJ1-5; perhaps TRBD1 as D (5 bases). CDR1 SNHLY and CDR2 FYNNEI come from the germline V gene. Trimming removed 6 bases at V and 1 base at J, with 7 bases between. The CDR3 sequence is 13 residues long. The CDR3 loop reads CASRTESNQPQHF. The CDR3 DNA follows: TGTGCCAGCAGGACAGAGAGCAATCAGCCCCAGCATTTT. Full variable domain (remainder filled in from reference TRBV2 and TRBJ1-5): EPEVTQTPSHQVTQMGQEVILRCVPISNHLYFYWYRQILGQKVEFLVSFYNNEISEKSEIFDDQFSVERPDGSNFTLKIRSTKLEDSAMYFCASRTESNQPQHFGDGTRLSIL.

This clone was observed a few times. The chain has TRBV28 and TRBJ1-5, with TRBD1 identical over 12 bases. The CDR3 covers 17 residues. With 6 bases clipped from V and 2 bases from J, the junction kept 8 bases outside the gene matches. Germline lookup yields CDR1 MDHEN and CDR2 SYDVKM. This CDR3 is CASRGTGGAPGNQPQHF. The CDR3 nucleotides read TGTGCCAGCAGAGGGACAGGGGGCGCCCCCGGCAATCAGCCCCAGCATTTT.

V is TRBV24-1 and J is TRBJ2-7; 8 bases fit TRBD1. V was pared by 6 bases and J by 6 bases, with 6 bases of the junction left unmatched. This CDR3 has 13 amino acids. Germline V gene data show CDR1 as KGHDR and CDR2 as SFDVKD. The CDR3 bases are TGTGCCACCAGTTACAGGGGGTTCAGCGAGCAGTACTTC. Amino acids: CATSYRGFSEQYF.

The V call is TRBV28, the J call TRBJ1-4, with D possibly TRBD1 on 5 matching bases. Germline V CDR1 and CDR2: MDHEN, SYDVKM. Trimming cost V 1 base and J 8 bases, with 8 bases left between them. This CDR3 has 13 amino acids. The CDR3 nucleotides read TGTGCCAGCAGTTTATCGGGGGACGAAAAACTGTTTTTT. It encodes CASSLSGDEKLFF. The variable domain in full, with the rest retrieved from reference TRBV28 and TRBJ1-4, is DVKVTQSSRYLVKRTGEKVFLECVQDMDHENMFWYRQDPGLGLRLIYFSYDVKMKEKGDIPEGYSVSREKKERFSLILESASTNQTSMYLCASSLSGDEKLFFGSGTQLSVL.

V gene TRBV5-1 combines with J gene TRBJ1-1; D not certain. CDR3 length: 14 residues. The germline V gene has CDR1 SGHRS and CDR2 YFSETQ. The germline V and J ends were trimmed by 2 bases and 0 bases, with 8 bases remaining between them. In DNA, the CDR3 is TGCGCCAGCAGCTTTAACAGCATGAACACTGAAGCTTTCTTT. It encodes CASSFNSMNTEAFF.

V gene TRBV2 combines with J gene TRBJ2-7; 8 positions match TRBD2. J gave up 5 bases and V 5 bases, and 14 bases lay outside the gene matches. Germline V lookup: CDR1 SNHLY, CDR2 FYNNEI. The CDR3 has 16 amino acids. The CDR3 nucleotides read TGTGCCAGCAGTCCCCCAACCGGGGGGGGCGAAGACGAGCAGTACTTC. Translating gives CASSPPTGGGEDEQYF.

The chain recombines TRBV7-9 with TRBJ2-7; D not certain. The CDR3 is made up of 16 amino acids. Trimming took 3 bases from V and 2 from J, leaving 17 bases between them. CDR1 SEHNR and CDR2 FQNEAQ come from the germline V gene (reference sequence). In nucleotides, the CDR3 is TGTGCCAGCAGCTTTGAATGGAGTGCGGTTGCCTACGAGCAGTACTTC. Translated, it gives CASSFEWSAVAYEQYF.

The chain joins TRBV28 to TRBJ2-2, with TRBD2 identical over 7 bases. The germline CDR1 and CDR2 sequences are MDHEN and SYDVKM. This CDR3 is built from 16 residues. Trimming removed 6 bases from V and 6 bases from J; junction bases left unmatched: 13. This chain's CDR3 is CASSPVGEGRSGELFF. Written as DNA, the CDR3 is TGTGCCAGCAGCCCGGTGGGGGAGGGCCGATCCGGGGAGCTGTTTTTT. The whole variable domain, remainder taken from reference TRBV28 and TRBJ2-2, is DVKVTQSSRYLVKRTGEKVFLECVQDMDHENMFWYRQDPGLGLRLIYFSYDVKMKEKGDIPEGYSVSREKKERFSLILESASTNQTSMYLCASSPVGEGRSGELFFGEGSRLTVL.

CDR3 DNA: TGCGCCAGCAGCCAAGTACAACGCCCTGATAGCTACACCTTC. Translation: CASSQVQRPDSYTF. The rearrangement uses TRBV4-1 and TRBJ1-2; D gene ambiguous. Trimming took off 1 base at V and 9 bases at J, with 15 bases between the two ends. CDR1 is MGHRA and CDR2 is YSYEKL in the germline V gene. The CDR3 extends over 14 amino acids.

This clone was counted a few times. J is TRBJ2-1 and V is TRBV7-3, with TRBD2 as a possible D gene (7 bases). V gave up 5 bases and J gave up 9 bases, with 20 bases separating them. Per the germline V gene, CDR1 is SGHTA and CDR2 is FQGTGA. CDR3 length: 15 residues. This chain's CDR3 is CASSRSGTGGTEQFF. DNA for the CDR3: TGTGCCAGCAGCCGAAGTGGGACGGGGGGCACTGAGCAGTTCTTC.

Remarks on this clone: A much more abundant neighbour one base away suggests this may be a read error. Other nucleotide sequences from this sample produce the same CDR3. This sequence joins TRBV5-4 and TRBJ2-7, with 7 positions matching TRBD1. Germline loops: CDR1 SGHNT, CDR2 YYREEE (reference sequence). The CDR3 loop spans 13 amino acids. The ends lost 0 bases at V and 3 bases at J; junction bases unmatched: 0. The CDR3 coding sequence is TGTGCCAGCAGCTTGGGGACAGGCTACGAGCAGTACTTC. Amino acid sequence: CASSLGTGYEQYF.

This chain connects TRBV5-1 to TRBJ2-3; TRBD1 matches 7 bases. With V trimmed by 5 bases and J by 2 bases, 8 bases remained unmatched. The CDR3 contains 15 residues. Germline V gives CDR1 SGHRS, CDR2 YFSETQ. This CDR3 is CASRNTGDSTDTQYF. In DNA form, the CDR3 reads TGCGCCAGCAGAAACACAGGGGATTCCACAGATACGCAGTATTTT.